The 8 T cell receptor beta chains presented below share a single source sample, sequenced in a study of identical twins listed by TCRdb under 2016. Library preparation used 5' RACE. Sequencing used an Illumina HiSeq 2000. TCRdb reran the public reads through fastp at Q25 and MiXCR, keeping productive beta chains. Rows with a matching CDR3 protein are joined into one entry that keeps the most common DNA and genes. This sample comprises fewer than 650,000 distinct CDR3 sequences, just over 7% of them detected only once. Roughly 1.6% of the sample lies in the top ten. This same sample was also taken into another study, of yellow fever vaccine responses in identical twins.

The sequenced sample was PBMCs. These receptors all stem from a woman younger than 30 in good health.

This clonotype appeared a few times. V is TRBV12-3 or TRBV12-4 and J is TRBJ2-1, with unresolved D. The CDR3 contains 13 residues. V was trimmed by 6 bases and J by 4 bases, leaving 10 bases between them. The CDR3 DNA reads TGTGCCAGCAGGTCTCTAAGATACAATGAGCAGTTCTTC. Protein product: CASRSLRYNEQFF.

This chain connects TRBV5-1 to TRBJ2-5; no clear D gene. Trimming stripped 0 bases from V and 4 bases from J, with 7 bases between. The CDR3 length is 13 residues. The germline gives CDR1 SGHRS, CDR2 YFSETQ. The DNA of the CDR3 is TGCGCCAGCAGCTTGGGTATGGCAGAGACCCAGTACTTC. Translation gives CASSLGMAETQYF. Complete variable domain (other parts from reference TRBV5-1 and TRBJ2-5): KAGVTQTPRYLIKTRGQQVTLSCSPISGHRSVSWYQQTPGQGLQFLFEYFSETQRNKGNFPGRFSGRQFSNSRSEMNVSTLELGDSALYLCASSLGMAETQYFGPGTRLLVL.

This clonotype showed up just a few times. The chain carries TRBV5-4 and TRBJ1-1; no definite D call. The CDR3 covers 16 residues. V shed 0 bases and J shed 1 base, with 13 bases lying between them. Germline lookup yields CDR1 SGHNT and CDR2 YYREEE (reference sequence). The CDR3: CASSLAGLRGNTEAFF. Here the CDR3 DNA reads TGTGCCAGCAGCTTGGCCGGTTTGCGGGGGAACACTGAAGCTTTCTTT.

There are a few counts of this clonotype. The chain couples TRBV7-6 to TRBJ2-2; no definite D call. Germline V gene sequence: CDR1 SGHVS, CDR2 FNYEAQ. The CDR3 runs 15 residues. Between the trimmed V and J ends, which lost 3 bases and 4 bases, there was a span of 12 bases. The DNA for the CDR3 is TGTGCCAGCAGCTTCGCAGTGGGAAGCACCGGGGAGCTGTTTTTT. Its translation is CASSFAVGSTGELFF.

The V and J genes are TRBV12-3 or TRBV12-4 and TRBJ2-3, with D hard to call. The length of the CDR3 is 13 residues. The ends were cut back, 5 bases at V and 6 bases at J, with 12 bases in the middle. CDR3 nucleotide sequence: TGTGCCAGCAGTATCCACAATGCCGATACGCAGTATTTT. Protein product: CASSIHNADTQYF.

In its sample, this clonotype was seen a few times. The chain employs TRBV9 and TRBJ2-3; TRBD2 aligns across 12 bases. Germline assignment: CDR1 SGDLS and CDR2 YYNGEE. The CDR3 consists of 16 residues. The ends lost 3 bases at V and 0 bases at J; junction bases unmatched: 2. This CDR3 is CASSDGTSGSTDTQYF. CDR3 nucleotides: TGTGCCAGCAGCGACGGGACTAGCGGGAGCACAGATACGCAGTATTTT.

Note on this clonotype: Because the CDR3's place on the DNA is in doubt, the DNA is left out and the CDR3 is given as listed by TCRdb. The chain links TRBV15 to TRBJ2-2. From germline, CDR1 is LNHNV and CDR2 YYDKDF (reference sequence). The CDR3 is 14 amino acids long, termini counted. The chain's CDR3 is CATSRDFGAGELFF.

There are many counts of this clonotype. The V gene is TRBV24-1, the J gene TRBJ2-1, with unresolved D. With 3 bases removed from V and 7 bases from J, the gap between germline ends came to 12 bases. This CDR3 spans 14 amino acids. Germline V lookup: CDR1 KGHDR, CDR2 SFDVKD. DNA of the CDR3: TGTGCCACCAGTGATCCTGGAGTGGCAAATGAGCAGTTCTTC. Translation gives CATSDPGVANEQFF.